This TCR beta chain was recorded in a study of T cell changes during pregnancy in multiple sclerosis. The germline V gene encodes CDR1 SGHNT and CDR2 YENEEA. V lost 0 bases, J lost 1 base, and 6 bases lay in between. The CDR3 is made up of 14 amino acids. Generated by immunoSEQ multiplex PCR, the TCRdb table keeps only in-frame clones and is missing some. Among some 31,000 clones listed, approximately 90% were seen once. The source of this sequence is a female donor with multiple sclerosis, enrolled in a pregnancy study. The chain uses TRBV11-3 and TRBJ1-1; D remains ambiguous. The sample was CD8+ T cells from peripheral blood mononuclear cells, taken in the second trimester of pregnancy. The CDR3 nucleotides read TGTGCCAGCAGCTTAGAGGAGGGGAACACTGAAGCTTTCTTT. It translates to CASSLEEGNTEAFF.